This T cell receptor beta chain appears in the sequencing data of a study of blood T cell repertoires in COVID-19. About the study: Samples representing acute and convalescent COVID-19 were sourced from the United States, Italy and Spain. The cDNA or gDNA used as material had been derived from T cells, B-cell-depleted T cells, or PBMCs.

CDR1 is ENHRY and CDR2 is SYGVKD in the germline V gene. V was pared by 11 bases and J by 3 bases, with 13 bases between. The length of the CDR3 is 12 residues. Original methodology: Nucleated cell counts were estimated from reference gene primer amplification. Data came from immunoSEQ multiplex PCR; TCRdb stores just in-frame clones and leaves some out. That table supplies the V and J calls and clone size; D and trimming were determined from the DNA. The table lists 95,000 to 150,000 clones, around four fifths of them singletons. This receptor was obtained from a man aged 55 to 70 with active or convalescent COVID-19. The sequencing sample was made of peripheral blood. The J gene is TRBJ2-5, the V gene TRBV10-3; maybe TRBD2 (6 bases). Written as DNA, the CDR3 is TGTGCCGGAGGGTATACGAAAGAGACCCAGTACTTC. Protein sequence: CAGGYTKETQYF.